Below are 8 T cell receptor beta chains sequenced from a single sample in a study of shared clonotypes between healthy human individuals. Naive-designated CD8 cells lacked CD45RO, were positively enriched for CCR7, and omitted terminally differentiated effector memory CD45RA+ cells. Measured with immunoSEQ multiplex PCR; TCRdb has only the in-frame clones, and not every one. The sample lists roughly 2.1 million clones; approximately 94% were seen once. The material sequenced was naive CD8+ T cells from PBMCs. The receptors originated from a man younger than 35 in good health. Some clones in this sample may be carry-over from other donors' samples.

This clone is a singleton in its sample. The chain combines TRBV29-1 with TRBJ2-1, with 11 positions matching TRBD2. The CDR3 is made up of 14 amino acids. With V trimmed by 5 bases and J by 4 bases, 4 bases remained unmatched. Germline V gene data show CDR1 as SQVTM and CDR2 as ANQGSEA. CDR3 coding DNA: TGCAGCGTTCCCAGACTAGCGGGGTACAATGAGCAGTTCTTC. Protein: CSVPRLAGYNEQFF.

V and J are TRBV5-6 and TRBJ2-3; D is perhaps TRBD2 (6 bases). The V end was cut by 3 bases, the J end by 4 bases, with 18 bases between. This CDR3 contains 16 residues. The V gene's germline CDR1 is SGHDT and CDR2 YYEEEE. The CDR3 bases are TGTGCCAGCAGCTACCTGGCCAGGGAGGTTGCAGATACGCAGTATTTT. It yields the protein CASSYLAREVADTQYF.

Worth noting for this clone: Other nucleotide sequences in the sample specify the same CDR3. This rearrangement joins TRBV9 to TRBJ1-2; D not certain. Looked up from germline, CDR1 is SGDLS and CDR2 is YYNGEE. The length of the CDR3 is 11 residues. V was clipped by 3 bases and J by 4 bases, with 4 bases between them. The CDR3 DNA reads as TGTGCCAGCAGCGATTCCTATGGCTACACCTTC. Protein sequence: CASSDSYGYTF.

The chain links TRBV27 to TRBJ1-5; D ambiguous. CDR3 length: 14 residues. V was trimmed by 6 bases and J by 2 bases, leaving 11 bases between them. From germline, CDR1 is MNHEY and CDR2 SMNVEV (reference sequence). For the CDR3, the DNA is TGTGCCAGCAGCCACGCGAGGGGCAATCAGCCCCAGCATTTT. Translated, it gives CASSHARGNQPQHF.

Here the CDR3 reads CATSSHPGQGFEQYF. Here the CDR3 DNA reads TGTGCCACCAGTTCTCATCCGGGACAGGGGTTCGAGCAGTACTTC. The rearrangement joins TRBV15 to TRBJ2-7; 10 positions agree with TRBD1. In germline, CDR1 is LNHNV, CDR2 YYDKDF (reference sequence). Trimming took 6 bases from V and 6 from J; bases not matched to a gene: 11. This CDR3 is built from 15 residues.

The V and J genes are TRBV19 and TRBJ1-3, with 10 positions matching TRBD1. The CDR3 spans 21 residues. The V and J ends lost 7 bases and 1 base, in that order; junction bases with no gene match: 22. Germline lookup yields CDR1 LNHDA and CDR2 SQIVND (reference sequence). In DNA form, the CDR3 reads TGTGCCAGTAACCCAATTATCGGGACAGGGGATGGAGATACGTCTGGAAACACCATATATTTT. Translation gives CASNPIIGTGDGDTSGNTIYF.

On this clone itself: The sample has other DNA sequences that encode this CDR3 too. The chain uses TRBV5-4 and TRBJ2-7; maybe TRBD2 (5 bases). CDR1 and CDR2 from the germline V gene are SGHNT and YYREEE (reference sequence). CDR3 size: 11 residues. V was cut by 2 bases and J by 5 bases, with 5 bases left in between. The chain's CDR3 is CASSFGDEQYF. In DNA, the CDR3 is TGTGCCAGCAGCTTCGGGGACGAGCAGTACTTC.

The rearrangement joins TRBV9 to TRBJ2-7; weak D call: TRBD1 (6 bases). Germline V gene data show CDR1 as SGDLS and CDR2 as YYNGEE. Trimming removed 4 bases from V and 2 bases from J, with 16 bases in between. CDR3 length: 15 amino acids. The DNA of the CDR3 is TGTGCCAGCAGCTCTACCGGGACACGTGCCTACGAGCAGTACTTC. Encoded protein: CASSSTGTRAYEQYF.